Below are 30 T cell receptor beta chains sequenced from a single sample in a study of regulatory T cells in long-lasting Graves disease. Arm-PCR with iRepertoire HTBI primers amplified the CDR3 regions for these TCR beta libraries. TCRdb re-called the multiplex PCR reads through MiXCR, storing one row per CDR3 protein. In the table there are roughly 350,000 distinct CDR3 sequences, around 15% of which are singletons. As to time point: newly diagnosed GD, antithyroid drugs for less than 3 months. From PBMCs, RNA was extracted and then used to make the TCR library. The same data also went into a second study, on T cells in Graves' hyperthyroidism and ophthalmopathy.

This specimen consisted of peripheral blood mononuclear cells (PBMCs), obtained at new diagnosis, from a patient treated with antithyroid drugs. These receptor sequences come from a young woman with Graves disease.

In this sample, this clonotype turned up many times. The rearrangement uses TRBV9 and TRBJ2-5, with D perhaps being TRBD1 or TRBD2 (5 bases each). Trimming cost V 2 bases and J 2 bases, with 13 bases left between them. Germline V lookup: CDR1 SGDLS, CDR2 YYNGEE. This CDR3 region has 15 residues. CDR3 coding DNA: TGTGCCAGCAGCGTCGGGACGTTACAACAAGAGACCCAGTACTTC. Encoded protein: CASSVGTLQQETQYF.

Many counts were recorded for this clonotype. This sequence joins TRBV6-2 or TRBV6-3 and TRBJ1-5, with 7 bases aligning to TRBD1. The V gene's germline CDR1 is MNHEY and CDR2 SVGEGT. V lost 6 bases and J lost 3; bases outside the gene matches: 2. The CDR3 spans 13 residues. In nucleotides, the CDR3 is TGTGCCAGCAGCGACAGGGCCAATCAGCCCCAGCATTTT. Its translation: CASSDRANQPQHF.

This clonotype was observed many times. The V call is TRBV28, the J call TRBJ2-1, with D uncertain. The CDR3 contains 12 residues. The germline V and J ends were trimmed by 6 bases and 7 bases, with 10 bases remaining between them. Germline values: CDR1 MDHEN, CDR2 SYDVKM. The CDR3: CASSARANEQFF. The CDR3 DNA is TGTGCCAGCAGCGCTCGGGCTAATGAGCAGTTCTTC.

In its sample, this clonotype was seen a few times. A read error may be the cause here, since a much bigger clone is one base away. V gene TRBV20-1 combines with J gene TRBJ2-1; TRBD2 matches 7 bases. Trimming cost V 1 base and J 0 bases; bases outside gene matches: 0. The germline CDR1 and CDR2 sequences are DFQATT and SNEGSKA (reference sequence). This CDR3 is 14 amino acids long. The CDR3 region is CSARGGGSYNEQFF. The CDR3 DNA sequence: TGCAGTGCTAGAGGCGGGGGCTCCTACAATGAGCAGTTCTTC.

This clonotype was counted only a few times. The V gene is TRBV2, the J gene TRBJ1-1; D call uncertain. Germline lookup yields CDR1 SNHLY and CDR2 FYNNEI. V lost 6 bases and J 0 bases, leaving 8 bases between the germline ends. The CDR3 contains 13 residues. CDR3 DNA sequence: TGTGCCAGCAGGCAAACCATGAACACTGAAGCTTTCTTT. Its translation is CASRQTMNTEAFF.

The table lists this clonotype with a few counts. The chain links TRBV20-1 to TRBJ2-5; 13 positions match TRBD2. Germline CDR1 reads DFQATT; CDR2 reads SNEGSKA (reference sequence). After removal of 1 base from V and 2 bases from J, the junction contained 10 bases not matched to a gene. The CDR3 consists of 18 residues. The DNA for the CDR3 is TGCAGTGCTAGAGCGGAATCACTAGCGGGGGGGACACAAGAGACCCAGTACTTC. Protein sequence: CSARAESLAGGTQETQYF.

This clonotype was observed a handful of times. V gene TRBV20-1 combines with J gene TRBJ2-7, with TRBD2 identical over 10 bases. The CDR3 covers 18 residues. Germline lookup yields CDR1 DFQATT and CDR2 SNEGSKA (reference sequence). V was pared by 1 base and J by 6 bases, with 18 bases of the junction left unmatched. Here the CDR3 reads CSARAPPVLAGEGFEQYF. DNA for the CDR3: TGCAGTGCTAGAGCCCCGCCCGTCCTAGCGGGAGAAGGATTCGAGCAGTACTTC.

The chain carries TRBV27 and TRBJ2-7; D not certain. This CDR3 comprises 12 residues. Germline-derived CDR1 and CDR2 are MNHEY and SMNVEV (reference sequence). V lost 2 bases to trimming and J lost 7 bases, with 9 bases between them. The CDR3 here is CASSLRSGEQYF. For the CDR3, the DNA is TGTGCCAGCAGTTTAAGGTCTGGGGAGCAGTACTTC.

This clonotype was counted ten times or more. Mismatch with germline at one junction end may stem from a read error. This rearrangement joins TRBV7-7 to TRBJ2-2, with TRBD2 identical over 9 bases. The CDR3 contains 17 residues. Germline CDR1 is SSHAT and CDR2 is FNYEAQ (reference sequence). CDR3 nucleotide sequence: TGTGCTAGCAGCTTACAGGCGGGGGGGCCAGACACCGGGGAGCTGTTTTTT. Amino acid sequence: CASSLQAGGPDTGELFF.

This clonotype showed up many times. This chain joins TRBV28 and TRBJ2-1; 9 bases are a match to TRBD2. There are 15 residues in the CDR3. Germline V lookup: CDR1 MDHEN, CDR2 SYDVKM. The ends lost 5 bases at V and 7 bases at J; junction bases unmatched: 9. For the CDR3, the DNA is TGTGCCAGCAGTCCCTTAGCGGGAGCGGGTAATGAGCAGTTCTTC. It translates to CASSPLAGAGNEQFF.

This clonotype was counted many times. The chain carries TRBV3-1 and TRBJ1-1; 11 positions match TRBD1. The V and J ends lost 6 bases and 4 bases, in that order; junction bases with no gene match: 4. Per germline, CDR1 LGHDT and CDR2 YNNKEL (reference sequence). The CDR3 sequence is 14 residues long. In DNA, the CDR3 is TGTGCCAGCAGACGGGACAGGGGGACCACTGAAGCTTTCTTT. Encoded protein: CASRRDRGTTEAFF.

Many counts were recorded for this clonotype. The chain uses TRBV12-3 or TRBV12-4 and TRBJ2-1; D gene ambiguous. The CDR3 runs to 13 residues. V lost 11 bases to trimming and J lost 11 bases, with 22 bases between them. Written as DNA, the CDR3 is TGTGCCGGAGCTCGTTACGGCAATGAGCAGCAGTTCTTC. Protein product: CAGARYGNEQQFF.

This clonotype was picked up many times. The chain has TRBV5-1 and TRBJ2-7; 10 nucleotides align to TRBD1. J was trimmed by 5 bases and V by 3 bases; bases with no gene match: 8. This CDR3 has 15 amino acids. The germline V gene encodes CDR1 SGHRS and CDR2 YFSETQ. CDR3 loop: CASSSPTGGFHEQYF. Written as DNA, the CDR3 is TGCGCCAGCAGCTCACCGACAGGGGGCTTCCACGAGCAGTACTTC.

CDR3 region: CASSLLGRVAEAFF. DNA of the CDR3: TGCGCCAGCAGCTTGCTCGGCAGGGTGGCTGAAGCTTTCTTT. The chain employs TRBV5-1 and TRBJ1-1; D might be TRBD1 (5 bases). The germline V gene has CDR1 SGHRS and CDR2 YFSETQ. The V gene lost 1 base and the J gene lost 6 bases, with 13 bases spanning the gap. The CDR3 is 14 residues long.

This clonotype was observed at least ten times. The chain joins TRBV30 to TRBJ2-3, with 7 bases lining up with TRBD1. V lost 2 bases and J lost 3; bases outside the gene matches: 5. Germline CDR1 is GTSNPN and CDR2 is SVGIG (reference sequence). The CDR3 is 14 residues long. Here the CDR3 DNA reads TGTGCCTGGAGTTTGGACAGGCAAACAGATACGCAGTATTTT. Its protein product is CAWSLDRQTDTQYF. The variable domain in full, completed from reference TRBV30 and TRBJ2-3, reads SQTIHQWPATLVQPVGSPLSLECTVEGTSNPNLYWYRQAAGRGLQLLFYSVGIGQISSEVPQNLSASRPQDRQFILSSKKLLLSDSGFYLCAWSLDRQTDTQYFGPGTRLTVL.

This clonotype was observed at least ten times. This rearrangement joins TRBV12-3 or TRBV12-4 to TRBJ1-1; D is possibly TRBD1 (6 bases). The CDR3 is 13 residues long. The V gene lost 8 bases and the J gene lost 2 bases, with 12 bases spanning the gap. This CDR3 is CASSTGPNTEAFF. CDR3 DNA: TGTGCCAGCTCGACAGGTCCAAACACTGAAGCTTTCTTT.

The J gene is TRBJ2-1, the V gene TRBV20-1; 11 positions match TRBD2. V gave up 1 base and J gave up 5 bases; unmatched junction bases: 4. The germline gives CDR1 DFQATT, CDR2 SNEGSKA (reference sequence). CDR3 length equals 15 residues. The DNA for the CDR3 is TGCAGTGCTAGAGCTAGCGGGAGGTTTAACAATGAGCAGTTCTTC. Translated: CSARASGRFNNEQFF.

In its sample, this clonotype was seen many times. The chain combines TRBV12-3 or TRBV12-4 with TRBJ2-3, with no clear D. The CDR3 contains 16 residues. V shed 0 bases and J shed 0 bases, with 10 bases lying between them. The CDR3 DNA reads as TGTGCCAGCAGTTTAGCGATCAGATTTAGCACAGATACGCAGTATTTT. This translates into CASSLAIRFSTDTQYF.

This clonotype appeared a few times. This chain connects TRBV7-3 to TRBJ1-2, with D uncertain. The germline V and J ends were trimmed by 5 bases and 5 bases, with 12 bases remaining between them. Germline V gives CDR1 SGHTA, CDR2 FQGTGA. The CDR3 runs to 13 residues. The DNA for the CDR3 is TGTGCCAGCAGCCCCCAACCCGAGTATGGCTACACCTTC. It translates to CASSPQPEYGYTF.

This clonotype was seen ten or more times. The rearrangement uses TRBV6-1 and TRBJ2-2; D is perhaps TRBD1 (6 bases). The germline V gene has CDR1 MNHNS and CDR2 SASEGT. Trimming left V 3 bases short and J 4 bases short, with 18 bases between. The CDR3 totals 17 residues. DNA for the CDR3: TGTGCCAGCAGTGACGACAACTTGGACAGCCCCACCGGGGAGCTGTTTTTT. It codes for CASSDDNLDSPTGELFF.

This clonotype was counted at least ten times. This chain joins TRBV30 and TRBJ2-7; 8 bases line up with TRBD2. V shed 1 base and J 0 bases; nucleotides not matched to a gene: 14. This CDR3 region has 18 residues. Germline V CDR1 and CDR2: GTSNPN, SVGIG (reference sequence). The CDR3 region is CAWSADTGGRFSSYEQYF. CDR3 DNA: TGTGCCTGGAGTGCTGATACGGGCGGGAGGTTTAGCTCCTACGAGCAGTACTTC.

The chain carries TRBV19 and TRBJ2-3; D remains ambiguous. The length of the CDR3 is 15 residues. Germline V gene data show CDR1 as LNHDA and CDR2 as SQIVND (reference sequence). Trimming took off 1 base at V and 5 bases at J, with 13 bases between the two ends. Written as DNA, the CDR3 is TGTGCCAGTAGTATAGGGGCGGCGGAGATAGATACGCAGTATTTT. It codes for CASSIGAAEIDTQYF.

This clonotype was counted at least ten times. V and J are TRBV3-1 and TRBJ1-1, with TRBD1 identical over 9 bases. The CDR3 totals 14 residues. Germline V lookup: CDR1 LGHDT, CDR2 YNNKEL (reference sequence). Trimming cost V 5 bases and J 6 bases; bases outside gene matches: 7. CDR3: CASSVRTGDAEAFF. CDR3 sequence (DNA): TGTGCCAGCAGCGTTCGGACAGGGGACGCTGAAGCTTTCTTT.

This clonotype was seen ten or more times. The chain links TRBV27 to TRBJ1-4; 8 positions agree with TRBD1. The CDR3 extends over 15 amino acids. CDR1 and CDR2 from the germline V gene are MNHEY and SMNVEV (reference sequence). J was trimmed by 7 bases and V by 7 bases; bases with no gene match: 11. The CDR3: CASTSFQGAREKLFF. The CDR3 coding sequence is TGTGCCAGCACCTCCTTCCAGGGGGCTCGTGAAAAACTGTTTTTT. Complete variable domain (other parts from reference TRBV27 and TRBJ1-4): EAQVTQNPRYLITVTGKKLTVTCSQNMNHEYMSWYRQDPGLGLRQIYYSMNVEVTDKGDVPEGYKVSRKEKRNFPLILESPSPNQTSLYFCASTSFQGAREKLFFGSGTQLSVL.

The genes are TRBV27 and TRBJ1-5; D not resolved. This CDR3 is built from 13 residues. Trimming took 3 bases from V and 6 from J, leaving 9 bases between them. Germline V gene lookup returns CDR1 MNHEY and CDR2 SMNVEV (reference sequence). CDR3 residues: CASSFSGSQPQHF. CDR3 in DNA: TGTGCCAGCAGTTTCAGTGGTAGTCAGCCCCAGCATTTT.

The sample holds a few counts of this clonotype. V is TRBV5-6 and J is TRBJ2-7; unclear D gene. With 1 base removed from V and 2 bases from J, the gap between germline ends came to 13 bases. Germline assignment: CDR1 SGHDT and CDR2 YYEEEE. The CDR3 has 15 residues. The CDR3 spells CASSLRDLQPYEQYF. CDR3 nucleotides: TGTGCCAGCAGCTTGCGCGACCTCCAACCCTACGAGCAGTACTTC.

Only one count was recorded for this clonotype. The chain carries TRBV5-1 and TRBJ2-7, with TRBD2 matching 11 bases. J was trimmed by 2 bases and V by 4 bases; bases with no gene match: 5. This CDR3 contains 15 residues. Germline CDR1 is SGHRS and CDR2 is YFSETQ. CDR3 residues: CASSVAGGTTYEQYF. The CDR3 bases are TGCGCCAGCAGCGTAGCGGGGGGGACTACCTACGAGCAGTACTTC.

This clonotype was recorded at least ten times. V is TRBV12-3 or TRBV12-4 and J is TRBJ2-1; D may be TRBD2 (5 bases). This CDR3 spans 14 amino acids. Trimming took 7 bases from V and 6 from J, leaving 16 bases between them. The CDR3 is CASTTSPLANEQFF. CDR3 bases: TGTGCCAGCACGACCAGCCCTCTAGCCAATGAGCAGTTCTTC.

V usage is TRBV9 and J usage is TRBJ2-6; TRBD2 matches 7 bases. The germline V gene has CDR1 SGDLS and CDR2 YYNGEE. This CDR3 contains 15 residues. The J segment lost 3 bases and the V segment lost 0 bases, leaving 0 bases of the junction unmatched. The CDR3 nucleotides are TGTGCCAGCAGCGTAGGGGGGGGTGGGGCCAACGTCCTGACTTTC. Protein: CASSVGGGGANVLTF.

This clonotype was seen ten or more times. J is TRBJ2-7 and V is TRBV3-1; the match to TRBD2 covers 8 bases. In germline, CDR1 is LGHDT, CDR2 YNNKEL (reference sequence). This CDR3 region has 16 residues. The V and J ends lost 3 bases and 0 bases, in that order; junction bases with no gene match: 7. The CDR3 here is CASSHIAGGPSYEQYF. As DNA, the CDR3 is TGTGCCAGCAGCCATATCGCGGGGGGCCCCTCCTACGAGCAGTACTTC.